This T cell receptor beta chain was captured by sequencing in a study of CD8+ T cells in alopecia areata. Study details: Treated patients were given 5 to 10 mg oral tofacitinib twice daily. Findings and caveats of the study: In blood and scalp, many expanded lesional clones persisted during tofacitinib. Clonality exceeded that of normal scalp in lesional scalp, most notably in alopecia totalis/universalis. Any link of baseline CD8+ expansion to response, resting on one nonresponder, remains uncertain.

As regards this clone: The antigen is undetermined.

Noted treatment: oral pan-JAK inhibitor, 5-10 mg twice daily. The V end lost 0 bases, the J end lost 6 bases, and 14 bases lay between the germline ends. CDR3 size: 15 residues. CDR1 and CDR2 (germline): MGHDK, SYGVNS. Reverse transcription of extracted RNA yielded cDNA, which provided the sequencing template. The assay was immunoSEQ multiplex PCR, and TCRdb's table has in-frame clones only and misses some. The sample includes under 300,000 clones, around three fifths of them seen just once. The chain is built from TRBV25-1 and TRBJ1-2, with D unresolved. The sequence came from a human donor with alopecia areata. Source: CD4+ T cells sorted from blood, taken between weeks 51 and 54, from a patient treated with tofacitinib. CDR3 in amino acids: CASSEYSGGLHGYTF. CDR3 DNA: TGTGCCAGCAGTGAATATTCAGGAGGGCTGCATGGCTACACCTTC.